This T cell receptor beta chain was obtained from a study of blood T cell repertoires in COVID-19. Study processing details: Amplifying reference gene primers gave estimates of nucleated cell counts. Sequenced by immunoSEQ multiplex PCR; TCRdb stores in-frame clones only, minus some. V and J calls and clone size are given by that table; D and trimming were obtained from the DNA. The sample lists approximately 300,000 clones; roughly nine tenths were seen once. V lost 3 bases to trimming and J lost 3 bases, with 22 bases between them. Germline V CDR1 and CDR2: MGHRA, YSYEKL. CDR3 length: 18 amino acids.

This chain uses TRBV4-1 with TRBJ2-3, with TRBD2 as a possible D gene (7 bases). The receptor comes from a man aged 18 to 35 who had recovered from COVID-19. The material sequenced was peripheral blood. The CDR3 protein is CASSQNPWGGGSTDTQYF. For the CDR3, the DNA is TGCGCCAGCAGCCAGAACCCCTGGGGGGGCGGAAGTACAGATACGCAGTATTTT.